A selection of T cell receptor beta chains follows, all from one sample in a study of T-cell reconstitution after alpha-beta-depleted transplantation in children. One entry per CDR3 protein results from TCRdb running MiXCR on the PCR reads. The sample carries about 610,000 distinct CDR3 sequences, 8% to 11% recorded once. Here the sequenced sample was PBMCs from the stem cell graft donor, taken from the stem cell graft. Receptors were obtained from a human donor who donated a stem cell graft to a child with acute myeloid leukemia. CDR3s include the opening cysteine and the closing phenylalanine or tryptophan. The D gene is left open where the match is weak. Rows may omit the clone size; those that give it use once, few, many or a size class.

D gene: -
clone size: few
V gene: TRBV5-4
J gene: TRBJ1-1
CDR3 DNA: TGTGCCAGCAGTTCGACAAGGGGCATGAACACTGAAGCTTTCTTT
CDR3 protein: CASSSTRGMNTEAFF

D gene: -
clone size: few
V gene: TRBV29-1
J gene: TRBJ2-5
CDR3 DNA: TGCAGCGTTGCGAGGAAAGAGACCCAGTACTTC
CDR3 protein: CSVARKETQYF

D gene: TRBD1
clone size: few
V gene: TRBV12-3/TRBV12-4
J gene: TRBJ1-2
CDR3 DNA: TGTGCCAGCAGTTTAGGTAGAGGGGGCGCCTATGGCTACACCTTC
CDR3 protein: CASSLGRGGAYGYTF

D gene: -
clone size: few
V gene: TRBV7-2
J gene: TRBJ2-1
CDR3 DNA: TGTGCCAGCAGCTTAGCGGGCGGGGATGAGCAGTTCTTC
CDR3 protein: CASSLAGGDEQFF

D gene: -
clone size: -
V gene: TRBV12-3/TRBV12-4
J gene: TRBJ2-3
CDR3 DNA: TGTGCCAGCAGTTTAAACGCCCGCGGGGATACGCAGTATTTT
CDR3 protein: CASSLNARGDTQYF

D gene: -
clone size: few
V gene: TRBV7-2
J gene: TRBJ2-3
CDR3 DNA: TGTGCCAGCAGCCCCGGGAGCCAACCGCAGTATTTT
CDR3 protein: CASSPGSQPQYF

D gene: -
clone size: few
V gene: TRBV7-9
J gene: TRBJ2-3
CDR3 DNA: TGTGCCAGCAGCCCCGGGGTCACAGATACGCAGTATTTT
CDR3 protein: CASSPGVTDTQYF

D gene: -
clone size: -
V gene: TRBV30
J gene: TRBJ1-1
CDR3 DNA: TGTGCCTGGAGTGCGGTCAGGGAACACACTGAAGCTTTCTTT
CDR3 protein: CAWSAVREHTEAFF

D gene: -
clone size: -
V gene: TRBV20-1
J gene: TRBJ2-3
CDR3 DNA: TGCAGTGCTAGAGACTCGGCTGTAAGCACAGATACGCAGTATTTT
CDR3 protein: CSARDSAVSTDTQYF

D gene: -
clone size: -
V gene: TRBV9
J gene: TRBJ2-2
CDR3 DNA: TGTGCCAGCAGCGTAGGGCATGCGGGACAGAACACCGGGGAGCTGTTTTTT
CDR3 protein: CASSVGHAGQNTGELFF

D gene: TRBD1
clone size: -
V gene: TRBV2
J gene: TRBJ2-7
CDR3 DNA: TGTGCCAGCACAGGACAGGTCAACTCCTACGAGCAGTACTTC
CDR3 protein: CASTGQVNSYEQYF

D gene: -
clone size: few
V gene: TRBV4-3
J gene: TRBJ1-3
CDR3 DNA: TGCGCCAGCAGCCAGGGGGCATCCGGAAGCCTTGGAAACACCATATATTTT
CDR3 protein: CASSQGASGSLGNTIYF

D gene: -
clone size: few
V gene: TRBV28
J gene: TRBJ2-2
CDR3 DNA: TGTGCCAGCAGTTTAGGGGGGAGCGTGGCCGGGGAGCTGTTTTTT
CDR3 protein: CASSLGGSVAGELFF

D gene: TRBD1
clone size: many
V gene: TRBV28
J gene: TRBJ2-7
CDR3 DNA: TGCGCCAGCAGCTTCCGACAGGGGTCCTACGAGCAGTACTTC
CDR3 protein: CASSFRQGSYEQYF

D gene: -
clone size: many
V gene: TRBV5-1
J gene: TRBJ1-2
CDR3 DNA: TGCGCCAGCAGACAGGACGCCCGGAACTATGGCTACACCTTC
CDR3 protein: CASRQDARNYGYTF

D gene: TRBD1
clone size: -
V gene: TRBV6-2/TRBV6-3
J gene: TRBJ2-1
CDR3 DNA: TGTGCCAGCAGTAACACAGGGGTTGTCTACAATGAGCAGTTCTTC
CDR3 protein: CASSNTGVVYNEQFF

D gene: TRBD1
clone size: few
V gene: TRBV27
J gene: TRBJ2-3
CDR3 DNA: TGTGCCAGCAGTTTAAAAATCGACAGGGGCACAGATACGCAGTATTTT
CDR3 protein: CASSLKIDRGTDTQYF

D gene: -
clone size: many
V gene: TRBV3-1
J gene: TRBJ2-1
CDR3 DNA: TGTGCCAGCAGCCAAGAGTCGCTACCGGATGAGCAGTTCTTC
CDR3 protein: CASSQESLPDEQFF

D gene: TRBD2
clone size: -
V gene: TRBV11-2
J gene: TRBJ2-7
CDR3 DNA: TGTGCCAGCAGCTCCCGGACTAGCGGGACGGTCGAGCAGTACTTC
CDR3 protein: CASSSRTSGTVEQYF

D gene: TRBD1
clone size: many
V gene: TRBV12-3/TRBV12-4
J gene: TRBJ1-5
CDR3 DNA: TGTGCCAGCAGTTTTGCGGGACAGGGAGATCAGCCCCAGCATTTT
CDR3 protein: CASSFAGQGDQPQHF

D gene: -
clone size: few
V gene: TRBV14
J gene: TRBJ1-1
CDR3 DNA: TGTGCCAGCAGCACGGGACGGTACACTGAAGCTTTCTTT
CDR3 protein: CASSTGRYTEAFF

D gene: -
clone size: few
V gene: TRBV15
J gene: TRBJ2-7
CDR3 DNA: TGTGCCACCAGCAGAGCCGGGACGTCAGCTGAGCAGTACTTC
CDR3 protein: CATSRAGTSAEQYF

D gene: TRBD1
clone size: -
V gene: TRBV20-1
J gene: TRBJ2-7
CDR3 DNA: TGCAGTGTCCAGACAGGGGATTACAACTTC
CDR3 protein: CSVQTGDYNF

D gene: -
clone size: many
V gene: TRBV6-2/TRBV6-3
J gene: TRBJ2-7
CDR3 DNA: TGTGCCAGCAGTTACTCGTACAGGGTCTCCTACGAGCAGTACTTC
CDR3 protein: CASSYSYRVSYEQYF

D gene: -
clone size: -
V gene: TRBV9
J gene: TRBJ2-2
CDR3 DNA: TGTGCCAGCAGCGTAGGCCCGGAGAACACCGGGGAGCTGTTTTTT
CDR3 protein: CASSVGPENTGELFF

D gene: TRBD1
clone size: few
V gene: TRBV29-1
J gene: TRBJ1-1
CDR3 DNA: TGCAGCGTTGAAGTTGGACAGGGCGGCACTGAAGCTTTCTTT
CDR3 protein: CSVEVGQGGTEAFF

D gene: -
clone size: -
V gene: TRBV11-1
J gene: TRBJ2-2
CDR3 DNA: TGTGCCAGCAGCTTCGCCAGACAGATCCTGAGTGAAAACACCGGGGAGCTGTTTTTT
CDR3 protein: CASSFARQILSENTGELFF

D gene: -
clone size: -
V gene: TRBV19
J gene: TRBJ1-5
CDR3 DNA: TGTGCCAGTAGTCCACAGGTCAATCAGCCCCAGCATTTT
CDR3 protein: CASSPQVNQPQHF

D gene: TRBD2
clone size: few
V gene: TRBV7-2
J gene: TRBJ2-3
CDR3 DNA: TGTGCCAGCAGCTCAGTTAGCGGGAGCACAGATACGCAGTATTTT
CDR3 protein: CASSSVSGSTDTQYF

D gene: TRBD1
clone size: -
V gene: TRBV29-1
J gene: TRBJ1-1
CDR3 DNA: TGCAGCGTTGAATATAAAGGGACAGGGTATACTGAAGCTTTCTTT
CDR3 protein: CSVEYKGTGYTEAFF

D gene: TRBD1
clone size: few
V gene: TRBV29-1
J gene: TRBJ1-2
CDR3 DNA: TGCAGCGACCGACAGGGTTCGAGAAGCTATGGCTACACCTTC
CDR3 protein: CSDRQGSRSYGYTF

D gene: TRBD2
clone size: -
V gene: TRBV7-3
J gene: TRBJ2-1
CDR3 DNA: TGTGCCAGCAGTTCTGGGCGGGGGGGCCCGCCGGCTTTATACAATGAGCAGTTCTTC
CDR3 protein: CASSSGRGGPPALYNEQFF

D gene: -
clone size: -
V gene: TRBV7-2
J gene: TRBJ1-5
CDR3 DNA: TGTGCCAGCAGCCCCGAGGGACTTAATCAGCCCCAGCATTTT
CDR3 protein: CASSPEGLNQPQHF

D gene: -
clone size: many
V gene: TRBV5-1
J gene: TRBJ2-5
CDR3 DNA: TGCGCCAGCAGCGTAGAGGGGAAGACCCAGTACTTC
CDR3 protein: CASSVEGKTQYF

D gene: -
clone size: -
V gene: TRBV12-5
J gene: TRBJ1-5
CDR3 DNA: TGTGCTAGTGCCATCGGGAGCAATCAGCCCCAGCATTTT
CDR3 protein: CASAIGSNQPQHF

D gene: TRBD2
clone size: -
V gene: TRBV7-9
J gene: TRBJ2-1
CDR3 DNA: TGTGCCAGCAGCTTTACAGGACTAGCGGGAGGATACAATGAGCAGTTCTTC
CDR3 protein: CASSFTGLAGGYNEQFF

D gene: TRBD2
clone size: many
V gene: TRBV6-5
J gene: TRBJ2-7
CDR3 DNA: TGTGCCAGCAGTTACGCGGGACTAGCGGGAGGGAATTCCTACGAGCAGTACTTC
CDR3 protein: CASSYAGLAGGNSYEQYF

D gene: TRBD2
clone size: once
V gene: TRBV3-1
J gene: TRBJ2-1
CDR3 DNA: TGTGCCAGCAGCCCCCGGGGCGGGAGGGCCTACAATGAGCAGTTCTTC
CDR3 protein: CASSPRGGRAYNEQFF

D gene: TRBD2
clone size: many
V gene: TRBV4-2
J gene: TRBJ2-7
CDR3 DNA: TGTGCCAGCAGCCAAGATCTAGCGGGAGGTACAAGCTCGGACGAGCAGTACTTC
CDR3 protein: CASSQDLAGGTSSDEQYF

D gene: TRBD2
clone size: many
V gene: TRBV20-1
J gene: TRBJ2-3
CDR3 DNA: TGCAGTGCTAGAGATTCGAAGGGCGGGAGGGCCCTATTCACAGATACGCAGTATTTT
CDR3 protein: CSARDSKGGRALFTDTQYF

D gene: TRBD1
clone size: -
V gene: TRBV20-1
J gene: TRBJ2-5
CDR3 DNA: TGCAGTGCTAGAGGGCCCCCCTACAGGGGAAGAAATCGGATGGAGACCCAGTACTTC
CDR3 protein: CSARGPPYRGRNRMETQYF

D gene: -
clone size: -
V gene: TRBV10-3
J gene: TRBJ2-3
CDR3 DNA: TGTGCCATCAGGAGAGAGGATACGCAGTATTTT
CDR3 protein: CAIRREDTQYF

D gene: TRBD1
clone size: few
V gene: TRBV7-9
J gene: TRBJ2-4
CDR3 DNA: TGTGCCAGCAGCTGGACAGGGGGCAAAGCCAAAAACATTCAGTACTTC
CDR3 protein: CASSWTGGKAKNIQYF

D gene: -
clone size: -
V gene: TRBV20-1
J gene: TRBJ1-1
CDR3 DNA: TGCAGTGCTACCCCCGGGACGCAGAACACTGAAGCTTTCTTT
CDR3 protein: CSATPGTQNTEAFF

D gene: TRBD1
clone size: few
V gene: TRBV12-3/TRBV12-4
J gene: TRBJ1-5
CDR3 DNA: TGTGCCAGCAGAGGGGACAGCATCCAGCCCCAGCATTTT
CDR3 protein: CASRGDSIQPQHF

D gene: -
clone size: -
V gene: TRBV29-1
J gene: TRBJ2-7
CDR3 DNA: TGCAGCGTTGAAGGGGGGGTCGAGCAGTACTTC
CDR3 protein: CSVEGGVEQYF

D gene: -
clone size: -
V gene: TRBV20-1
J gene: TRBJ2-7
CDR3 DNA: TGCAGTGCTAGAAAGGGGCAGACTCTCTACGAGCAGTACTTC
CDR3 protein: CSARKGQTLYEQYF

D gene: -
clone size: few
V gene: TRBV5-1
J gene: TRBJ1-1
CDR3 DNA: TGCGCCAGCAGCTTGGCCGTGGGCAGGGGAGTCAGTGAAGCTTTCTTT
CDR3 protein: CASSLAVGRGVSEAFF

D gene: -
clone size: many
V gene: TRBV7-9
J gene: TRBJ2-7
CDR3 DNA: TGTGCCAGCAGCTTTTCAGACACGAGCTTAAACTACGAGCAGTACTTC
CDR3 protein: CASSFSDTSLNYEQYF

D gene: -
clone size: many
V gene: TRBV6-5
J gene: TRBJ2-1
CDR3 DNA: TGTGCCAGCAGCTCAGGGGCATGGGGGGTCTTC
CDR3 protein: CASSSGAWGVF

D gene: -
clone size: many
V gene: TRBV6-2/TRBV6-3
J gene: TRBJ2-2
CDR3 DNA: TGTGCCAGCATCCTCTCGGGGGCAGCGAACACCGGGGAGCTGTTTTTT
CDR3 protein: CASILSGAANTGELFF